This entry is about one T cell receptor (beta chain). Its antigen is currently unknown. The sample belongs to a study of molecular identifiers for immune sequencing clone quantification. This CDR3 region has 14 residues. With 5 bases clipped from V and 2 bases from J, the junction kept 5 bases outside the gene matches. Germline V gene data show CDR1 as SGHVS and CDR2 as FNYEAQ. One entry per CDR3 protein, called by TCRdb with MiXCR from the PCR reads. The table lists 35,000 or so distinct CDR3 sequences, approximately 19% of them singletons. Study results and limitations: Clonotypes surpassing 20 RNA copies contained over 98% of effector molecules, versus under 1% in naive cells.

This receptor was taken from a human donor in good health. Some libraries in this study had Jurkat cell RNA spiked in. The chain has TRBV7-6 and TRBJ2-7; 8 nucleotides align to TRBD1. The sequenced sample was naive CD8+ T cells from blood, with Jurkat cell RNA spiked in. Subset: FACS-sorted CD8+CD4-CCR7+CD45RA+ naive T cells. The CDR3 DNA reads as TGTGCCAGCAGCCCTGGGACAGGAACCTACGAGCAGTACTTC. The encoded protein is CASSPGTGTYEQYF.